The rows below give T cell receptor beta chains drawn from one sample of a study of post-analysis software for immune sequencing data. TCRdb reanalysed the PCR reads using MiXCR and keeps one entry per CDR3 protein. The sample yields hundreds of thousands of distinct CDR3 sequences, more than 50% seen once. Sequencing input: blood. The receptors were gathered from a girl aged 2-10 years with multiple sclerosis. The CDR3 runs from the conserved cysteine through the conserved F or W. The D gene is left open where the match is weak. Expanded clones get a size class; other rows say once, few or many, or leave the size out.

>.|TRBV2|.|15|TRBJ2-7
TGTGCCAACAGTGGTCACAGGTCTGGTTCCTACGAGCAGTACTTC
CANSGHRSGSYEQYF
>.|TRBV6-5|once|14|TRBJ2-7
TGTGCCAGCAGCATCCAGGGAGTCGACTACGAGCAGTACTTC
CASSIQGVDYEQYF
>.|TRBV29-1|.|14|TRBJ1-1
TGCAGCGTTGAGTGGGCAGTCTCGAACACTGAAGCTTTCTTT
CSVEWAVSNTEAFF
>.|TRBV7-2|.|16|TRBJ1-6
TGTGCCAGTTCAACTCGGGGGGACCGTCCTAATTCACCCCTCCACTTT
CASSTRGDRPNSPLHF
>.|TRBV3-1|once|15|TRBJ2-1
TGTGCCAGCAGCCAAGGATCCAGTCCCTACAATGAGCAGTTCTTC
CASSQGSSPYNEQFF
>.|TRBV29-1|once|12|TRBJ1-1
TGCAGCGTTTCTGAGGCTACAACTGAAGCTTTCTTT
CSVSEATTEAFF
>.|TRBV5-1|.|16|TRBJ1-5
TGCGCCAGCAGCCCAGACAGTGTGGAAAGCAATCAGCCCCAGCATTTT
CASSPDSVESNQPQHF
>.|TRBV12-3/TRBV12-4|.|14|TRBJ1-2
TGTGCCAGCAGTTCTCCAGGGGTTCGCTATGGCTACACCTTC
CASSSPGVRYGYTF
>TRBD2|TRBV6-2/TRBV6-3|.|15|TRBJ2-1
TGTGCCAGCAGACGAGCGGGGGGGTTGAACAATGAGCAGTTCTTC
CASRRAGGLNNEQFF
>TRBD1|TRBV29-1|.|13|TRBJ1-6
TGCAGCGTTGGGACAGGGGAGGGTTCACCCCTCCACTTT
CSVGTGEGSPLHF
>.|TRBV10-3|.|12|TRBJ2-1
TGTGCCATCAGTGAGTCGGGGGGCGCTCAGTTCTTC
CAISESGGAQFF
>.|TRBV7-2|.|15|TRBJ1-1
TGTGCCAGCAGCTTGGGACACCTACTAAACACTGAAGCTTTCTTT
CASSLGHLLNTEAFF
>.|TRBV29-1|.|11|TRBJ2-5
TGCAGCGTTGTTAGAACCTACAAGCAGTACTTC
CSVVRTYKQYF